The text below deals with one TCR beta chain. A much larger clone differs from this one at a single base, so this may be a read error. This record belongs to a study of molecular identifiers for immune sequencing clone quantification. Each library that profiled naive CD8 cells came from approximately 20,000 to 1,000,000 sorted cells with 10%, 30% or 50% RNA. The CDR3 contains 12 residues. Per germline, CDR1 SGHRS and CDR2 YFSETQ. The bulk TCR libraries were made with methods described before and with listed TCR primers. TCRdb re-derived calls from the PCR reads in MiXCR, one entry per CDR3 protein. Among nearly 650,000 distinct CDR3 sequences listed, roughly 27% were seen once.

The chain employs TRBV5-1 and TRBJ2-7; D is uncertain. The TCR comes from a human donor in good health. Some libraries in this study had Jurkat cell RNA spiked in. What was sequenced was naive CD8+ T cells from blood, with Jurkat cell RNA spiked in. As for subset: FACS-sorted CD8+CD4-CCR7+CD45RA+ naive T cells. CDR3 in amino acids: CASSPTDDEQCF. Here the CDR3 DNA reads TGCGCCAGCAGTCCTACCGACGACGAGCAGTGCTTC. Based on the CDR3 plus reference TRBV5-1 and TRBJ2-7, the full variable domain is KAGVTQTPRYLIKTRGQQVTLSCSPISGHRSVSWYQQTPGQGLQFLFEYFSETQRNKGNFPGRFSGRQFSNSRSEMNVSTLELGDSALYLCASSPTDDEQCFGPGTRLTVT.